The present entry profiles one TCR beta chain with its context. The data were obtained in a study of blood T cell repertoires in COVID-19. CDR1 and CDR2 from the germline V gene are MNHEY and SVGAGI. Trimming removed 0 bases at V and 2 bases at J, with 7 bases between. The CDR3 extends over 14 amino acids. Clones were sequenced by immunoSEQ multiplex PCR, and TCRdb holds only the in-frame ones, with some missing. Of some 370,000 clones detected, nearly 90% appear once; the ten largest clones hold 6.5%. This clonotype was sampled from a man younger than 30 with active or convalescent COVID-19. Sequencing was carried out using peripheral blood. The chain couples TRBV6-5 to TRBJ1-1; perhaps TRBD1 as D (6 bases). The CDR3 DNA reads as TGTGCCAGCAGTTACTCGGACAGCAACACTGAAGCTTTCTTT. Translation gives CASSYSDSNTEAFF.